These T cell receptor beta chains were read from a single sample in a study of blood T cell repertoires in COVID-19. Assay used: immunoSEQ multiplex PCR; TCRdb lists only in-frame clones, some missing. The data show approximately 94,000 clones, with around 90% seen just once and 7.5% to 10% held by the top ten. The sample comprised peripheral blood. The receptor source for this set is a woman aged 65 to 85 with acute or convalescent COVID-19. CDR3s include the opening cysteine and the closing phenylalanine or tryptophan.

V	CDR3
TRBV10-2	CASSEGAGEAFF
TRBV27	CASSFRVPRDGYTF
TRBV7-9	CASSPRTVAEAFF
TRBV5-8	CASSPRSTEAFF
TRBV30	CAWSVQGISTDTQYF
TRBV7-2	CASSFMAGTNYGYTF
TRBV11-2	CASSLGQGVREKLFF
TRBV18	CASSPPSRSEQYF
TRBV7-3	CASSLNMDMREQFF
TRBV10-1	CASSRDRAGEQYF
TRBV2	CASDRYNSPLHF
TRBV28	CASRPTGFGANVLTF
TRBV27	CASSLRGRGNPNTEAFF
TRBV19	CASSTRQGRSPLHF
TRBV4-1	CASSLTRGGTDTQYF
TRBV30	CAWSPGQGDQPQHF
TRBV24-1	CATSDGTDNEKLFF
TRBV6-5	CASRRPSGDEQFF
TRBV7-3	CASNLRGQANNEQFF
TRBV28	CASSLTGHNTDTQYF
TRBV6-5	CASQQGQAVSEAFF
TRBV24-1	CATSVNTNEQFF
TRBV12-3/TRBV12-4	CASSPRESYGYTF
TRBV18	CASHRTGSFGSNQPQHF
TRBV28	CASSATGMDEKLFF
TRBV5-1	CASSLDQGNNQPQHF
TRBV11-2	CASSLSGQYTEAFF
TRBV3-1/TRBV3-2	CASSQVGAKQYF
TRBV27	CASSPQPDSYNSPLHF
TRBV5-4	CASSLTSGRTDTQYF
TRBV4-1	CASSPRTSGMNEQFF
TRBV19	CASSVRGASDTQYF
TRBV9	CASSVAEPGDGQTQYF
TRBV5-1	CASSSRLAGGPGELFF
TRBV11-2	CASSNGQNYNSPLHF
TRBV3-1/TRBV3-2	CASSPSDYNYNEQFF
TRBV7-8	CASSLAGGPVKPQHF
TRBV4-2	CASSPQRGPLPDTQYF
TRBV5-1	CASGPGQGATDTQYF
TRBV5-1	CASSPDTSWETQYF
TRBV15	CATRPGGGNEQFF
TRBV9	CASSKDRTGIYEQYF
TRBV24-1	CATADSHSNQPQHF
TRBV2	CASSEEQDKQPQHF
TRBV9	CASSPGDTDYGYTF
TRBV19	CASSILAGDTDTQYF
TRBV10-1	CASSGGTPRGHQETQYF
TRBV7-8	CASSSRQGAYEAFF
TRBV29-1	CSVEGLAGGGDEQFF
TRBV6-6	CASSYAYGTATDTQYF
TRBV7-3	CASSLLGTVVAEQYF